What follows describes a single T cell receptor (beta chain). Sequencing was performed with immunoSEQ multiplex PCR; in TCRdb, only in-frame clones are kept and a portion is missing. Here the sample spans 40,000 to 45,000 clones, 77% being singletons. This record comes from a study of preoperative IRX-2 immunotherapy in early breast cancer. Noted treatment: preoperative locoregional IRX-2 cytokine immunotherapy. This phase Ib study tested locoregional IRX-2 cytokine immunotherapy given before surgery. The V and J ends lost 3 bases and 3 bases respectively, with 12 bases between them. This CDR3 region has 15 residues. Germline V gene data show CDR1 as LNHDA and CDR2 as SQIVND (reference sequence).

The input for sequencing was tumor tissue, taken after IRX-2 immunotherapy. The V and J genes are TRBV19 and TRBJ1-5, with unresolved D. This clonotype was sampled from a human donor with breast cancer. The CDR3 DNA reads TGTGCCAGTAGTATTTCGAGACGAGACAATCAGCCCCAGCATTTT. This sequence encodes CASSISRRDNQPQHF.